These T cell receptor beta chains were read from a single sample in a study of cytomegalovirus exposure and HLA in healthy donors. Repertoires were generated with immunoSEQ multiplex PCR, while TCRdb's copy carries only in-frame clones and drops some. Of about 200,000 clones in the sample, approximately 80% were seen once. Sequenced material: PBMCs. These receptors originate from a male donor in good health and CMV-seronegative. Each CDR3 is given with its conserved first and last residue.

j_gene: TRBJ1-2; v_gene: TRBV6-6; CDR3aa: CASSRPEGGYTF
j_gene: TRBJ2-3; v_gene: TRBV19; CDR3aa: CASSEQGAISTDTQYF
j_gene: TRBJ1-2; v_gene: TRBV19; CDR3aa: CASSPTGAFYGYTF
j_gene: TRBJ2-6; v_gene: TRBV25-1; CDR3aa: CASAGTSGRSGANVLTF
j_gene: TRBJ1-4; v_gene: TRBV7-9; CDR3aa: CASSPTGGLTNEKLFF
j_gene: TRBJ1-3; v_gene: TRBV10-1; CDR3aa: CASSEGPGTIYF
j_gene: TRBJ2-1; v_gene: TRBV28; CDR3aa: CASSYPGTGTYNEQFF
j_gene: TRBJ2-5; v_gene: TRBV9; CDR3aa: CASTPIGLPQETQYF
j_gene: TRBJ1-1; v_gene: TRBV30; CDR3aa: CAWSTGQGNTEAFF
j_gene: TRBJ2-1; v_gene: TRBV5-1; CDR3aa: CASSPLGPWMFF
j_gene: TRBJ2-3; v_gene: TRBV29-1; CDR3aa: CGTRSQGGADTQYF
j_gene: TRBJ2-1; v_gene: TRBV11-2; CDR3aa: CASSPTSPSYNEQFF
j_gene: TRBJ2-1; v_gene: TRBV10-1; CDR3aa: CASSERGSYNEQFF
j_gene: TRBJ2-5; v_gene: TRBV19; CDR3aa: CASSAGQGFGETQYF
j_gene: TRBJ1-3; v_gene: TRBV7-9; CDR3aa: CASSLYSVVGNTIYF
j_gene: TRBJ2-1; v_gene: TRBV5-8; CDR3aa: CASSPDSNNEQFF
j_gene: TRBJ2-7; v_gene: TRBV9; CDR3aa: CASSVDRNSYEQYF
j_gene: TRBJ2-7; v_gene: TRBV5-1; CDR3aa: CASSPGLWSTSYEQYF
j_gene: TRBJ2-1; v_gene: TRBV5-1; CDR3aa: CASSELPQGGSYNEQFF
j_gene: TRBJ2-3; v_gene: TRBV9; CDR3aa: CASSKLAPDTQYF
j_gene: TRBJ1-3; v_gene: TRBV18; CDR3aa: CASSPGLHGNTIYF
j_gene: TRBJ2-2; v_gene: TRBV29-1; CDR3aa: CSVEYLGELFF
j_gene: TRBJ1-1; v_gene: TRBV27; CDR3aa: CASSSGFSDSAVTFF
j_gene: TRBJ2-1; v_gene: TRBV9; CDR3aa: CASSVGGLGYNEQFF
j_gene: TRBJ2-1; v_gene: TRBV5-1; CDR3aa: CASSLGQGLRQWEQFF
j_gene: TRBJ1-5; v_gene: TRBV19; CDR3aa: CASSITGFNQPQHF
j_gene: TRBJ2-7; v_gene: TRBV30; CDR3aa: CAWIPFDRDTLYEQYF
j_gene: TRBJ1-4; v_gene: TRBV7-2; CDR3aa: CASSSRGLLNEKLFF
j_gene: TRBJ2-7; v_gene: TRBV5-1; CDR3aa: CASSLLRSGTGSEQYF
j_gene: TRBJ1-1; v_gene: TRBV14; CDR3aa: CASSQGRGQVAEAFF